This entry lists 26 T cell receptor beta chains sequenced from one sample in a study of beta chain features in type 1 diabetes. The study reverse transcribed the entire isolated RNA, so it sequenced expressed TCRB transcripts. Assay used: immunoSEQ multiplex PCR; TCRdb lists only in-frame clones, some missing. The repertoire includes 900,000 or so clones, about a sixth of them detected once, and about 0.02% sits in the top ten. Sequencing was done on a sample of naive CD4+ T cells from blood. The source is a woman in her late teens or twenties in good health.

There are a few counts of this clone. V and J are TRBV5-4 and TRBJ2-2; a possible D gene is TRBD1 (5 bases). Trimming removed 4 bases from V and 3 bases from J, with 19 bases in between. Per germline, CDR1 SGHNT and CDR2 YYREEE (reference sequence). The CDR3 extends over 17 amino acids. The CDR3 nucleotides read TGTGCCAGCAGCCCGACTGTGTATGGGGCGGACACCGGGGAGCTGTTTTTT. This gives the protein CASSPTVYGADTGELFF.

Regarding this clone: One junction end does not reproduce the germline sequence, and a read error may be involved. The chain couples TRBV2 to TRBJ2-5, with D possibly matching TRBD1 (5 bases). The germline gives CDR1 SNHLY, CDR2 FYNNEI. CDR3 length: 14 amino acids. The chain's CDR3 is CASSEVGAGEAQYF. CDR3 sequence (DNA): TGTGCCAGCAGTGAAGTAGGGGCAGGAGAGGCCCAGTACTTC.

This clone has just one count. The rearrangement links TRBV7-2 to TRBJ2-4; D is uncertain. Trimming cost V 7 bases and J 3 bases, with 10 bases left between them. This CDR3 spans 13 amino acids. CDR1 and CDR2 (germline): SGHTA, FQGNSA. CDR3 in DNA: TGTGCCAGCACCCCATCCTACAAAAACATTCAGTACTTC. Residues: CASTPSYKNIQYF.

The chain recombines TRBV6-6 with TRBJ1-3; D is uncertain. Trimming shortened V by 0 bases and J by 7 bases, and 4 bases separated the two germline ends. The V gene's germline CDR1 is MNHNY and CDR2 SVGAGI (reference sequence). The CDR3 is 12 residues long. CDR3 sequence: CASSYSTNTIYF. CDR3 bases: TGTGCCAGCAGTTACTCGACCAACACCATATATTTT.

V and J are TRBV9 and TRBJ2-5; possibly TRBD2 for D (5 bases). This CDR3 has 15 amino acids. Germline loops: CDR1 SGDLS, CDR2 YYNGEE. Deletions cut 2 bases from V and 0 bases from J, with 11 bases between. The CDR3: CASSVSLSDQETQYF. DNA of the CDR3: TGTGCCAGCAGCGTTAGTCTTAGCGACCAAGAGACCCAGTACTTC.

The V and J genes are TRBV5-1 and TRBJ1-2; D not resolved. From germline, CDR1 is SGHRS and CDR2 YFSETQ. The CDR3 runs 14 residues. The V and J ends lost 4 bases and 5 bases respectively, with 15 bases between them. CDR3 sequence reads: CASSGDKPWYGYTF. The CDR3 nucleotides are TGCGCCAGCAGCGGCGACAAACCTTGGTATGGCTACACCTTC. Full variable domain (outside the CDR3, taken from reference TRBV5-1 and TRBJ1-2): KAGVTQTPRYLIKTRGQQVTLSCSPISGHRSVSWYQQTPGQGLQFLFEYFSETQRNKGNFPGRFSGRQFSNSRSEMNVSTLELGDSALYLCASSGDKPWYGYTFGSGTRLTVV.

This clone was seen a handful of times. The chain uses TRBV19 and TRBJ2-6, with 10 bases fitting TRBD2. This CDR3 has 18 amino acids. With V trimmed by 1 base and J by 2 bases, 5 bases remained unmatched. Germline CDR1 is LNHDA and CDR2 is SQIVND (reference sequence). CDR3 DNA sequence: TGTGCCAGTAGTATAGGGCTAGCGGGAGTAACTGGGGCCAACGTCCTGACTTTC. Translating it yields CASSIGLAGVTGANVLTF.

This clone was detected only a few times. This sequence joins TRBV7-2 and TRBJ2-7; TRBD2 is a possible D gene (5 bases). Per the germline V gene, CDR1 is SGHTA and CDR2 is FQGNSA. With 5 bases removed from V and 2 bases from J, the gap between germline ends came to 13 bases. The CDR3 runs 14 residues. This chain's CDR3 is CASSDPGYTYEQYF. DNA of the CDR3: TGTGCCAGCAGCGATCCGGGGTACACCTACGAGCAGTACTTC. Using reference TRBV7-2 and TRBJ2-7 for the parts outside the CDR3, the full variable domain is GAGVSQSPSNKVTEKGKDVELRCDPISGHTALYWYRQSLGQGLEFLIYFQGNSAPDKSGLPSDRFSAERTGGSVSTLTIQRTQQEDSAVYLCASSDPGYTYEQYFGPGTRLTVT.

The V and J genes are TRBV6-6 and TRBJ2-5, with 9 bases identical to TRBD2. V lost 5 bases, J lost 7 bases, and 14 bases stayed unmatched. There are 16 residues in the CDR3. Per germline, CDR1 MNHNY and CDR2 SVGAGI (reference sequence). CDR3 residues: CASSTGASSGTGTQYF. DNA for the CDR3: TGTGCCAGCAGTACGGGGGCTTCTAGCGGGACGGGGACCCAGTACTTC.

This clone was observed a handful of times. V and J are TRBV7-3 and TRBJ1-1; 7 bases align to TRBD1. Germline trimming cut 3 bases from V and 4 bases from J; bases unmatched to any gene: 8. This CDR3 contains 15 residues. Germline assignment: CDR1 SGHTA and CDR2 FQGTGA. The CDR3 spells CASSFTGAGGTEAFF. CDR3 sequence (DNA): TGTGCCAGCAGCTTTACAGGGGCCGGGGGCACTGAAGCTTTCTTT.

This clone turned up a few times. The chain combines TRBV18 with TRBJ2-1, with D possibly being TRBD1 (6 bases). V gave up 1 base and J gave up 6 bases, with 13 bases separating them. In germline, CDR1 is KGHSH, CDR2 LQKENI. There are 15 residues in the CDR3. DNA for the CDR3: TGTGCCAGCTCACCACGGGGGCTCCTGGGCAATGAGCAGTTCTTC. Protein product: CASSPRGLLGNEQFF.

The chain links TRBV6-4 to TRBJ2-7; 9 nucleotides match TRBD1. The germline V gene has CDR1 MRHNA and CDR2 SNTAGT. Unmatched junction bases numbered 8, after V lost 10 bases and J lost 1 base. The CDR3 has 14 residues. DNA for the CDR3: TGTGCCACCAACGGGACAGGGCTTTCCTACGAGCAGTACTTC. Its protein is CATNGTGLSYEQYF.

The J gene is TRBJ2-3, the V gene TRBV19, with 8 nucleotides matching TRBD2. Germline V gives CDR1 LNHDA, CDR2 SQIVND (reference sequence). This CDR3 is built from 15 residues. The trim removed 6 bases at V and 1 base at J, leaving 6 bases unmatched. Written as DNA, the CDR3 is TGTGCCAGTAGCCTTCCGGGAGGGGGCACAGATACGCAGTATTTT. This sequence encodes CASSLPGGGTDTQYF.

This clone appeared a few times. This chain's CDR3 is CATSRTADSTDTQYF. The CDR3 region has the DNA TGTGCCACCAGCAGAACCGCGGACAGCACAGATACGCAGTATTTT. The V gene is TRBV15, the J gene TRBJ2-3, with D uncertain. This CDR3 contains 15 residues. Germline assignment: CDR1 LNHNV and CDR2 YYDKDF (reference sequence). Trimming took 2 bases from V and 0 from J, leaving 9 bases between them.

The rearrangement joins TRBV5-1 to TRBJ2-6; D might be TRBD2 (5 bases). Deletions cut 0 bases from V and 4 bases from J, with 14 bases between. The CDR3 length is 17 residues. From germline, CDR1 is SGHRS and CDR2 YFSETQ. The DNA for the CDR3 is TGCGCCAGCAGCTTGGATAGGAGGCCAAGGGGGGCCAACGTCCTGACTTTC. Residues: CASSLDRRPRGANVLTF.

This clone has just a few counts. The chain employs TRBV25-1 and TRBJ2-1, with TRBD2 as a possible D gene (6 bases). Trimming pared 10 bases from V and 0 bases from J, leaving 13 bases between. This CDR3 spans 14 amino acids. Germline V lookup: CDR1 MGHDK, CDR2 SYGVNS. The CDR3 nucleotides read TGTGCCAAGGGACTGCACAGCTCCTACAATGAGCAGTTCTTC. It specifies CAKGLHSSYNEQFF.

This clone was seen a few times. This rearrangement joins TRBV25-1 to TRBJ2-1; TRBD2 matches 7 bases. Germline V CDR1 and CDR2: MGHDK, SYGVNS. The CDR3 contains 14 residues. J was trimmed by 4 bases and V by 7 bases; bases with no gene match: 7. CDR3: CASMGSSGYNEQFF. CDR3 nucleotides: TGTGCCAGCATGGGGTCTAGCGGTTACAATGAGCAGTTCTTC.

This clone was found a few times. The chain uses TRBV2 and TRBJ2-5; 14 bases agree with TRBD2. V trimming: 4 bases; J trimming: 3 bases; junction bases outside the gene matches: 1. The CDR3 sequence is 15 residues long. Per the germline V gene, CDR1 is SNHLY and CDR2 is FYNNEI. The CDR3 sequence is CASSGLAGGKETQYF. For the CDR3, the DNA is TGTGCCAGCAGTGGACTAGCGGGAGGGAAAGAGACCCAGTACTTC.

In its sample, this clone was seen a few times. The chain is built from TRBV2 and TRBJ2-7, with 9 bases matching TRBD2. V shed 7 bases and J 4 bases; nucleotides not matched to a gene: 23. Germline V lookup: CDR1 SNHLY, CDR2 FYNNEI. The CDR3 is 19 residues long. CDR3 sequence reads: CASTHGLAGSLTTLYEQYF. CDR3 nucleotide sequence: TGTGCCAGCACCCACGGGCTAGCGGGAAGTCTTACCACCCTTTACGAGCAGTACTTC.

V usage is TRBV7-9 and J usage is TRBJ1-2; possibly TRBD1 for D (5 bases). Per the germline V gene, CDR1 is SEHNR and CDR2 is FQNEAQ (reference sequence). The CDR3 is 12 residues long. Trimming stripped 5 bases from V and 10 bases from J, with 14 bases between. The CDR3 sequence: CASSGTLGVYTF. The CDR3 DNA reads as TGTGCCAGCAGCGGGACCTTGGGGGTCTACACCTTC.

The chain carries TRBV5-1 and TRBJ2-1; D is ambiguous. The CDR3 runs to 14 residues. Trimming pared 0 bases from V and 8 bases from J, leaving 12 bases between. Germline CDR1 reads SGHRS; CDR2 reads YFSETQ. The CDR3: CASSLGGLRDEQFF. DNA of the CDR3: TGCGCCAGCAGCTTGGGAGGATTAAGGGATGAGCAGTTCTTC.

This clone appeared a few times. The chain recombines TRBV28 with TRBJ2-1, with D perhaps TRBD2 (5 bases). The germline gives CDR1 MDHEN, CDR2 SYDVKM. The CDR3 runs 16 residues. Trimming took off 3 bases at V and 4 bases at J, with 16 bases between the two ends. CDR3 in amino acids: CASSFRGFGLYNEQFF. The CDR3 DNA reads TGTGCCAGCAGTTTTCGAGGTTTCGGACTTTACAATGAGCAGTTCTTC.

The V gene is TRBV5-6, the J gene TRBJ2-2; 8 bases map to TRBD1. Germline CDR1 is SGHDT and CDR2 is YYEEEE. The CDR3 totals 13 residues. V shed 8 bases and J 5 bases; nucleotides not matched to a gene: 5. CDR3 region: CAREGQGTGELFF. The CDR3 region has the DNA TGTGCCAGGGAAGGACAGGGAACCGGGGAGCTGTTTTTT.

The V gene is TRBV6-6, the J gene TRBJ1-3, with 9 bases identical to TRBD1. The CDR3 loop spans 14 amino acids. Trimming cost V 6 bases and J 3 bases; bases outside gene matches: 3. In germline, CDR1 is MNHNY, CDR2 SVGAGI (reference sequence). CDR3 sequence reads: CASRRQGGGNTIYF. The CDR3 nucleotides read TGTGCCAGCAGGCGACAGGGGGGTGGAAACACCATATATTTT.

Comment on this clone: Other nucleotide sequences from this sample produce the same CDR3. The rearrangement links TRBV5-1 to TRBJ2-5; TRBD2 aligns across 8 bases. CDR3 length: 14 residues. Trimming at V came to 0 bases and at J to 5 bases, leaving 3 bases not matched to a gene. Germline V gene sequence: CDR1 SGHRS, CDR2 YFSETQ. DNA for the CDR3: TGCGCCAGCAGCTTGGCGGGACTAGAGGAGACCCAGTACTTC. Its translation is CASSLAGLEETQYF.

This clone was detected only a few times. This chain joins TRBV6-5 and TRBJ2-7; perhaps D is TRBD1 or TRBD2 (6 bases each). V was cut by 2 bases and J by 4 bases, with 15 bases left in between. This CDR3 region has 15 residues. Germline-derived CDR1 and CDR2 are MNHEY and SVGAGI. This CDR3 is CASSYTGLEGYEQYF. Here the CDR3 DNA reads TGTGCCAGCAGTTACACAGGGTTGGAGGGATACGAGCAGTACTTC.